This T cell receptor (beta chain) is from a study of post-analysis software for immune sequencing data. Concerning this clonotype itself: Its target is not known.

Germline assignment: CDR1 SGHKS and CDR2 YYEKEE (reference sequence). The CDR3 contains 13 residues. The V end lost 0 bases, the J end lost 7 bases, and 7 bases lay between the germline ends. Whole-study findings and limits: Included in a set of roughly five TRBV segments more frequent in patients than controls were TRBV5-6, TRBV5-1 and TRBV20-1. Compared against controls, patients with multiple sclerosis displayed significantly lower normalized Chao1 diversity.

Presence of unique molecular identifiers characterized the TCR beta cDNA libraries. TCRdb re-analysed the PCR reads in MiXCR, keeping a single row per CDR3 protein. The table shows hundreds of thousands of distinct CDR3 sequences, with 25% to 30% occurring only once. Sample: blood. This rearrangement joins TRBV5-5 to TRBJ1-4; D gene uncertain. This receptor was taken from a girl aged 5 to 17 with multiple sclerosis. The CDR3: CASSLDDGEKLFF. CDR3 bases: TGTGCCAGCAGCTTGGACGATGGTGAAAAACTGTTTTTT.